Below, one T cell receptor beta chain is given with its context. This clone was seen only a few times. Its antigen is not yet known. Base-call qualities are not available, and no considerably larger clone is one nucleotide away. This sample is part of a study of cytomegalovirus exposure and HLA in healthy donors (TCRdb year 2017). At the level of the whole study: An earlier analysis of several hundred of the donors reported approximately 270 Gb of sequence data and some 120 million unique TCR beta sequences from some 180 million T cells. About 300 gigabases of sequencing data and around 87 million unique TCR sequences were included in an early release covering about 620 HLA-typed donors. Along with the roughly 670-subject first cohort, a separate validation cohort of over a hundred different subjects was used. Typing coverage differed by locus: A, B, C, DRB1 and DQB1 were typed in roughly 620-630 donors, DQA1 in about 550, DPA1 in 606, and DPB1 in 450 to 490. Rather than drawing on any new phenotypic data, the later analysis identified candidate immune exposures from TCR beta sequences and the way those sequences occurred across donors. The study was designed to test whether signatures of past pathogen exposure could be identified by cataloging public T cell receptors. The genetic ancestry cluster associated with self-reported Caucasian donors included over 80% of the 398 genotyped donors. Donor age, sex, ethnicity and CMV serostatus were compiled together with the repertoire data. Every repertoire in the discovery cohort had been generated on one and the same sequencing platform. On average, around 240,000 unique TCR beta nucleotide sequences were sequenced per donor among about 400 genotyped donors of the cohort, with roughly 18% of those sequences being non-productive. An earlier analysis of several hundred of the donors applied high-throughput TCR beta sequencing to assess whether each TCR beta V gene segment acted as functional or pseudogenic. High-throughput TCR immunosequencing, statistical association of individual TCRs with disease status, and machine learning were combined to predict cytomegalovirus infection status. The T cell repertoires of about 700 subjects were profiled by immunosequencing and related to cytomegalovirus serostatus. A later genetic analysis used genome-wide SNP genotypes for about 60% of the roughly 670 donors, treating that subset as a discovery cohort. Both class I and class II loci were covered by HLA typing, at four-digit resolution. In a later analysis, previously published TCR beta repertoires from roughly 710 donors were re-analyzed and high-resolution HLA genotyping was added so that TCR occurrence patterns could be studied. Four to six DR-DQ haplotypes were handled as single units for association and clustering, since linkage in the cohort was strong.

The cohort comprised 550 to 700 healthy bone marrow donors. At the time of sampling, every cohort member was nominally healthy, though immune exposures that went unrecorded were likely present. The donor tested CMV seropositive, placing the donor among the 250 to 300 seropositive members of the cohort. A peripheral blood sample was provided by each donor, and peripheral blood mononuclear cells were used for TCR beta sequencing. The Qiagen DNeasy Blood Extraction Kit was used to extract genomic DNA from the blood cell samples. The research as a whole found: Compared with the approximately 670-donor mean, donors in an Asian-associated ancestry cluster had fewer N-insertions in productive TCRs, according to a later genetic analysis. CMV serostatus was the only immune exposure information available for the cohort. A further reported finding was that TCR beta sequences accurately predicted the HLA-A and HLA-B alleles for most subjects in the first cohort. A later genetic analysis associated a missense DCLRE1C variant with V-gene and J-gene trimming of TCR beta chains, and an independent cohort replicated the association. According to a later analysis, TCR association rates differed among HLA loci, with DRB1 alleles showing the most associated TCRs and HLA-C alleles showing the fewest. In this cohort, only TCR beta chains were sequenced, and detectable features were limited by the absence of alpha or paired-chain data. Across donors, most TCR sequences were observed very rarely, whereas some public TCRs were present in many individuals. Because HLA typing was unavailable for some donors at each locus, only the typed subset was used in association tests. In both the original and validation cohorts, the classifier was reported to diagnose cytomegalovirus status with high specificity and sensitivity. In vitro tests confirmed that a few of the cytomegalovirus-associated TCR beta chains recognize cytomegalovirus antigens. A cluster of highly shared sequence variants was judged likely to represent a technical artifact of the sequencing pipeline. Sequencing depth was assumed to be roughly uniform across donors in the presence/absence analyses, though that assumption may not hold. In the study, approximately 160 TCR beta chains were listed as associated with cytomegalovirus. When HLA alleles, especially DR and DQ, strongly co-occurred, attributing TCR associations to individual alleles was difficult. In an earlier analysis of roughly 560 of the donors, most TCR beta V segments were observed in productive rearrangements about 87% or about 30% of the time, broadly matching IMGT annotations. Specific HLA alleles were associated with around 18,000 TCR beta sequences at a false discovery rate of 0.05 in a later analysis. Because counts were too low, about 15 rarely observed V segments, including chromosome 9 orphons, were left out of the earlier analysis of roughly 600 of the donors. It was suggested by the authors that the approach could potentially be generalized to other disease states and immunological phenotypes. Linkage disequilibrium might explain the correlated functional status among segregating V segments, but an unknown experimental factor could not be ruled out. In a later analysis, several top co-occurrence clusters were reported to appear linked to parvovirus B19, influenza, CMV and Epstein-Barr virus. Some IMGT-functional V segments, including TRBV6-2 and TRBV6-3, could not be distinguished by the 87-base-pair reads and were therefore excluded. In a later analysis, most CMV-associated TCR beta chains were found to appear HLA-restricted, with HLA associations seemingly driven largely by CMV exposure. In a later analysis, HLA-associated TCR beta chains were found to be more clonally expanded and to have lower generation probabilities than equally common non-associated chains.

From cysteine to phenylalanine, the CDR3 is 18 amino acids long. Here the CDR3 DNA is all that survives: 54 bases in frame from base 1. V lost 4 bases and J lost 0 bases, and the count of bases not matched to a germline gene is 9. The germline V gene specifies SGHDN as CDR1 and FVKESK as CDR2. To prepare the library, the immunoSEQ multiplex PCR assay was applied. A mixture of 60 forward primers for TCR Vbeta segments and 13 reverse primers for TCR Jbeta segments was used in the multiplex PCR. A multiplex PCR assay on genomic DNA amplified the CDR3 region of rearranged TCR beta genes. On the Illumina HiSeq System, the amplified TCR beta libraries were sequenced as 87-base-pair reads. Processing in the source paper ran as follows. Across the 700 or so repertoires, a later analysis counted tens of millions of unique TCR beta chains, some 11 million of which were shared by at least two donors. Raw reads were error-corrected and collapsed into unique sequences by a nearest-neighbor algorithm in which closely related sequences were merged to remove PCR and sequencing errors. CDR3 sequences were aligned to IMGT reference sequences to assign V, D and J gene segments. Each retained sequence needed at least a six-nucleotide match to both a V gene segment and a J gene segment. A rearrangement was called productive if the CDR3 had no stop codons and remained in frame with V and J, and every other rearrangement was called non-productive. CDR3 was defined by IMGT convention, running from the second conserved V-encoded cysteine to the conserved J-encoded phenylalanine. The earlier analysis of some 600 of the donors excluded sequences that lacked an unambiguous match to a single V gene segment. An earlier analysis of under 750 of the donors called V segments functional above 56.7% productive rearrangements and segregating when the between-donor standard deviation exceeded 5%. A statistical classification framework was developed to diagnose cytomegalovirus status using the catalog of TCR beta chain sequences. In a later analysis, TCR nucleotide sequences were compared against IMGT/GENE-DB human TR gene sequences so that V and J genes could be assigned. A later analysis assigned CDR3 sequences and most-parsimonious VDJ recombination scenarios with the TCRdist pipeline. In a later analysis, each TCR beta chain was defined by its CDR3 amino acid sequence together with its V-gene family, and reads without a unique V-gene family were excluded. To address suspected cross-contamination and a sequencing artifact, a later analysis removed over 500 highly shared, low-generation-probability nucleotide sequences. In a later analysis, a clonal expansion index was calculated for each public chain from normalized within-repertoire ranks of inferred template counts. In a later analysis, generation probabilities were computed using a VDJ recombination model fitted to out-of-frame rearrangements, and the results were checked against IGoR. Hypergeometric tests were used in a later analysis to score TCR-TCR, TCR-HLA and TCR-CMV co-occurrence, with a repertoire-size bias correction applied to the TCR pairs. In a later analysis, false discovery rates were estimated by permuting HLA or CMV assignments 20 times. In a later analysis, co-occurring TCRs were grouped using DBSCAN, with TCRdist sequence similarity added in when clustering inside HLA-allele-positive subsets. Repertoires with fewer than 30,000 or more than 120,000 public chains, plus five repertoires with anomalous nucleotide sharing, were excluded from co-occurrence clustering. TCRdb re-hosts the immuneACCESS table, in-frame sequences only. Its copies lack some clones; in the studies checked, an unresolved V gene accounts for under half of them, and the cause for the rest is not known. V and J calls and clone size are as listed in that table; D and trimming were resolved from the DNA. This sample gives almost 200,000 clones in total; 79% of them show up just once. In total, the top ten clones hold 4% to 4.5% of the sample.

This sequence originates from a woman aged 30 to 39 in good health and CMV-seropositive. The sample comprised PBMCs. Rearrangement joined TRBV14 to TRBJ2-1; TRBD2 matches 10 bases in the middle. The CDR3 has the sequence CASSLLASGSPSYNEQFF. The nucleotide sequence is given as TGTGCCAGCAGCCTCCTGGCTAGCGGGAGCCCCTCCTACAATGAGCAGTTCTTC.